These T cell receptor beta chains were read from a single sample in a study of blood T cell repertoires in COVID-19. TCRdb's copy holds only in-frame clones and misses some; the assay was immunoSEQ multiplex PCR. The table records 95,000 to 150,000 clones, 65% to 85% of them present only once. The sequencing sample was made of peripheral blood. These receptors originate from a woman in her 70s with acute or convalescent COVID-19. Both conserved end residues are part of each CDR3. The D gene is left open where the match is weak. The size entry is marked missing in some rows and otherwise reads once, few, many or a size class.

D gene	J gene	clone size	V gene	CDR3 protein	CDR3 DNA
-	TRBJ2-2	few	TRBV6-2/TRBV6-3	CASSWEFTGELFF	TGTGCCAGCAGTTGGGAGTTTACCGGGGAGCTGTTTTTT
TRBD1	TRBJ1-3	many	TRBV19	CASSTTTGSGNTIYF	TGTGCCAGTAGTACGACGACAGGGTCTGGAAACACCATATATTTT
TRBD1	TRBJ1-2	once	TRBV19	CASRLTGGANGYTF	TGTGCCAGTAGGCTCACAGGGGGCGCGAATGGCTACACCTTC
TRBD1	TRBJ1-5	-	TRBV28	CATRQGSNQPQHF	TGTGCCACCCGACAGGGTAGCAATCAGCCCCAGCATTTT
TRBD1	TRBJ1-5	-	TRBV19	CASRTGTGNQPQHF	TGTGCCAGTAGAACCGGGACAGGCAATCAGCCCCAGCATTTT
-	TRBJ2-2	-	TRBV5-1	CASSGQGSQVDTGELFF	TGCGCCAGCAGCGGGCAGGGCTCCCAGGTTGACACCGGGGAGCTGTTTTTT
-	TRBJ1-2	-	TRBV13	CASSLTRYGYTF	TGTGCCAGCAGCTTGACACGGTATGGCTACACCTTC
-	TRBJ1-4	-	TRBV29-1	CSVEGPDEKLFF	TGCAGCGTTGAGGGGCCGGATGAAAAACTGTTTTTT
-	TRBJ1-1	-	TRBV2	CASSDQGLGTEAFF	TGTGCCAGCAGTGATCAGGGACTAGGTACTGAAGCTTTCTTT
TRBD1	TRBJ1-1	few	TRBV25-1	CASSESTGGVTEAFF	TGTGCCAGCAGTGAATCCACAGGGGGCGTAACAGAAGCTTTCTTT
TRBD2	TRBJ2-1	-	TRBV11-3	CASSPRTSGGNEQFF	TGTGCCAGCAGCCCCCGGACTAGCGGGGGGAATGAGCAGTTCTTC